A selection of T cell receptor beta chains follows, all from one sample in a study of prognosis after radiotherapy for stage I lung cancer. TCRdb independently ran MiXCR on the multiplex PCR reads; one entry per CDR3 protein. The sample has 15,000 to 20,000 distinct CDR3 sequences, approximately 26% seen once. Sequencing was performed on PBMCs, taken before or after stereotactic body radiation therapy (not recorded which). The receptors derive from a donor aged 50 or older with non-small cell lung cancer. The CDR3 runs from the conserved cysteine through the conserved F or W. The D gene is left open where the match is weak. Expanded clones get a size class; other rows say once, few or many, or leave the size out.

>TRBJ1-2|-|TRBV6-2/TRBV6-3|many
TGTGCCAGCAGTGACGATGGCAGGGGATGGAACTATGGCTACACCTTC
CASSDDGRGWNYGYTF
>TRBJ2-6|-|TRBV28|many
TGTGCCAGCAGTTCAACCGGGACAACCGGGGCCAACGTCCTGACTTTC
CASSSTGTTGANVLTF
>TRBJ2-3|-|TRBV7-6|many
TGTGCCAGCAGCTTAAGCCAGGGAGGCACAGATACGCAGTATTTT
CASSLSQGGTDTQYF
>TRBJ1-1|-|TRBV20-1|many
TGCAGTGCTAAGGACACCATGAACACTGAAGCTTTCTTT
CSAKDTMNTEAFF
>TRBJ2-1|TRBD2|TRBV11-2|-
TGTGCCAGCAGCTTATGGACTAGCGGTAGTGCGGAGTTCTTC
CASSLWTSGSAEFF
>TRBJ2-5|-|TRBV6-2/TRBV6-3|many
TGTGCCAGCAGTTCTCTCCGCTTGGACCGCGAGACGGAGACCCAGTACTTC
CASSSLRLDRETETQYF
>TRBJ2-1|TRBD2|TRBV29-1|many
TGCAGCGTACTGGCAGGGGAGGTAGCGGGAGCCAATGAGCAGTTCTTC
CSVLAGEVAGANEQFF
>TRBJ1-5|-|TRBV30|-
-
CAWSVGQGINQPQHF
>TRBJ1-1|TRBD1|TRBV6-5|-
TGTGCCAGCAGTTCGGGGACAGGGTGGACCGAAGCTTTCTTT
CASSSGTGWTEAFF
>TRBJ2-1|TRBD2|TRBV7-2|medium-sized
TGTGCCAGCAGCTTAGTCGGGACTAGCGGGGGCAATGAGCAGTTCTTC
CASSLVGTSGGNEQFF
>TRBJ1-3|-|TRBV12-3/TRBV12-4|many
TGTGCCAGCAGTTTGAACTCTGGAAACACCATATATTTT
CASSLNSGNTIYF
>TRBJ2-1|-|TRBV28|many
TGTGCCAGCAGGACGTCGGGGGTTCGCCACAATGAGCAGTTCTTC
CASRTSGVRHNEQFF
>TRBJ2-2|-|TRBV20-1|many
TGCAGTGCTAGAGATCGGAGCAGCGGGGAGCTGTTTTTT
CSARDRSSGELFF
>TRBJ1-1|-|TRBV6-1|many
TGTGCCAGCAGGAACACTGAAGCTTTCTTT
CASRNTEAFF
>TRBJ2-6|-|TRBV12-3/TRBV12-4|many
TGTGCCAGCAGAACAACCTCTGGGGCCAACGTCCTGACTTTC
CASRTTSGANVLTF
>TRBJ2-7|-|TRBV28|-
TGTGCCAGCAGTTTAACGAGACATGGCTACGATCAGTACTTC
CASSLTRHGYDQYF
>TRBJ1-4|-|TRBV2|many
TGTGCCAGCAGCCTGGGGCCCGAAAAACTGTTTTTT
CASSLGPEKLFF
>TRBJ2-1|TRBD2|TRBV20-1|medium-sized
TGCAGTGCTAGAACCTCAGGTGGTAGGGTCGCAGCGGGGTTCAATGAGCAGTTCTTC
CSARTSGGRVAAGFNEQFF
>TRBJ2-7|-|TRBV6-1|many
TGTGCCAGCAGTCTCCTCCGGGGGTCCTCCTACGAGCAGTACTTC
CASSLLRGSSYEQYF